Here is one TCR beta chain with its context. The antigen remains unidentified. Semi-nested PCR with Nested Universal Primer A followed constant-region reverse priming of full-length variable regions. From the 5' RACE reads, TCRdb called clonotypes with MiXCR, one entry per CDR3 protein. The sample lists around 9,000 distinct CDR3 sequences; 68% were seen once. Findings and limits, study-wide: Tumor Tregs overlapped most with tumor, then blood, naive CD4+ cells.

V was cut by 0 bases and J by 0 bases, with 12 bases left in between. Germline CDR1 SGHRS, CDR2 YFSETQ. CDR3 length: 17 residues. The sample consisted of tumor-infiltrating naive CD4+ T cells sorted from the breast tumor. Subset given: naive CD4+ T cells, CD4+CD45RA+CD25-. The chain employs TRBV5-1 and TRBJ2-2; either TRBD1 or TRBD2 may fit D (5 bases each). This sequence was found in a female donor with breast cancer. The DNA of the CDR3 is TGCGCCAGCAGCTTGGAATTGGGGACGGCGAACACCGGGGAGCTGTTTTTT. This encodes CASSLELGTANTGELFF.